Reported below is one T cell receptor beta chain. The sample carries other DNA sequences with the same CDR3. The CDR3 length is 12 residues. The V end lost 4 bases, the J end lost 4 bases, and 8 bases lay between the germline ends. Germline CDR1 and CDR2: SNHLY and FYNNEI. This entry belongs to a study of control samples from healthy donors and cancer patients. Measured with immunoSEQ multiplex PCR; TCRdb has only the in-frame clones, and not every one. Here the sample spans about 160,000 clones, around 94% being singletons. V is TRBV2 and J is TRBJ2-7; D is unresolved. Sequencing was performed on PBMCs. The TCR was taken from a man between 60 and 75 years old with colorectal cancer. As DNA, the CDR3 is TGTGCCAGCAGTGTAGAGACATACGAGCAGTACTTC. Residues: CASSVETYEQYF.